These T cell receptor beta chains were read from a single sample in a study of T-cell reconstitution after alpha-beta-depleted transplantation in children. TCRdb called the PCR reads again in MiXCR, with one record for every CDR3 protein. The repertoire has about 900,000 distinct CDR3 sequences, under 30% of them found once; the top ten carry approximately 30%. The sample was PBMCs, mostly from graft donor cells, taken 360 days after TCRalphabeta/CD19-depleted stem cell transplant. These receptors originate from a boy less than two years old who had a stem cell transplant for SCID, so the T cells may come from the graft donor. The conserved cysteine and the conserved F or W are not part of the CDR3 here.

v_call: TRBV12-3/TRBV12-4
j_call: TRBJ2-1
cdr3_aa: ASSLSGATYNEQF

v_call: TRBV4-2
j_call: TRBJ2-3
cdr3_aa: ASSQDLQGGLYDTQY

v_call: TRBV7-2
j_call: TRBJ2-2
cdr3_aa: ASSLPDFQGEISSLNTGELF

v_call: TRBV4-3
j_call: TRBJ2-1
cdr3_aa: ASSQGGTSSYNEQF

v_call: TRBV5-1
j_call: TRBJ2-7
cdr3_aa: ASSPPATRYEQY

v_call: TRBV28
j_call: TRBJ2-3
cdr3_aa: ASSPPRPDTQY

v_call: TRBV12-3/TRBV12-4
j_call: TRBJ2-1
cdr3_aa: ASSIGGARDEQF

v_call: TRBV20-1
j_call: TRBJ2-5
cdr3_aa: SAREPIQETQY

v_call: TRBV5-1
j_call: TRBJ1-2
cdr3_aa: ASSLKFGDNYGYT

v_call: TRBV6-1
j_call: TRBJ1-6
cdr3_aa: ASSPGGLRATLH

v_call: TRBV6-1
j_call: TRBJ2-1
cdr3_aa: ASSLPGTGKQEQF

v_call: TRBV10-3
j_call: TRBJ2-5
cdr3_aa: AISELRDIKQQETQY

v_call: TRBV2
j_call: TRBJ2-5
cdr3_aa: ASSVGRVKTQY

v_call: TRBV7-2
j_call: TRBJ2-5
cdr3_aa: ASSLVYGETQY

v_call: TRBV5-1
j_call: TRBJ2-1
cdr3_aa: ASSEAPSSYNEQF

v_call: TRBV4-2
j_call: TRBJ1-1
cdr3_aa: ASSQGPGTSDTEAF

v_call: TRBV10-3
j_call: TRBJ2-5
cdr3_aa: AISSSTRAETQY

v_call: TRBV10-3
j_call: TRBJ2-5
cdr3_aa: ATGRGAPSGGGETQY

v_call: TRBV20-1
j_call: TRBJ2-7
cdr3_aa: SASGTGYDEQY

v_call: TRBV2
j_call: TRBJ1-2
cdr3_aa: ASSEQGSERRSYGYT

v_call: TRBV19
j_call: TRBJ1-5
cdr3_aa: ASTNSNQPQH

v_call: TRBV12-3/TRBV12-4
j_call: TRBJ2-7
cdr3_aa: ASSRDRGPY

v_call: TRBV20-1
j_call: TRBJ1-2
cdr3_aa: SALPGGPNYGYT

v_call: TRBV12-3/TRBV12-4
j_call: TRBJ2-3
cdr3_aa: ASTPLADTQY

v_call: TRBV28
j_call: TRBJ2-1
cdr3_aa: ASRTRGATGQF

v_call: TRBV20-1
j_call: TRBJ1-4
cdr3_aa: SAAYLWKAGGGEPNEKLF

v_call: TRBV27
j_call: TRBJ2-3
cdr3_aa: ASKELVGGSTDTQY

v_call: TRBV12-3/TRBV12-4
j_call: TRBJ1-6
cdr3_aa: ASSFRGGINSPLH

v_call: TRBV11-2
j_call: TRBJ2-3
cdr3_aa: ASSLGGLAGGSDTQY

v_call: TRBV20-1
j_call: TRBJ2-1
cdr3_aa: SARSSFGQHEQF

v_call: TRBV5-4
j_call: TRBJ2-3
cdr3_aa: ATDGGWSTDTQY

v_call: TRBV27
j_call: TRBJ2-3
cdr3_aa: ASSLGPSDRTDTQY

v_call: TRBV4-3
j_call: TRBJ2-3
cdr3_aa: ASSQEWVGGAGWADTQY

v_call: TRBV10-3
j_call: TRBJ1-5
cdr3_aa: AISEGRTGLLAQH

v_call: TRBV28
j_call: TRBJ2-4
cdr3_aa: ASSSLTGWIDIQY

v_call: TRBV5-1
j_call: TRBJ2-7
cdr3_aa: ATRTGTGGHEQY

v_call: TRBV18
j_call: TRBJ1-5
cdr3_aa: ASSPTGWAANQPQH

v_call: TRBV6-6
j_call: TRBJ2-3
cdr3_aa: ASSTGGVGTQY

v_call: TRBV5-5
j_call: TRBJ2-2
cdr3_aa: ASSSRQPGTGELF

v_call: TRBV5-1
j_call: TRBJ2-1
cdr3_aa: ASSRWGTGYNEQF